This record concerns one T cell receptor (beta chain) sequence. Libraries were prepared by immunoSEQ multiplex PCR; TCRdb keeps only in-frame clonotypes and omits some of them. The sample holds roughly 6,000 clones, approximately 86% seen once. Described time point: week 3, after first cycle of checkpoint inhibitor. These data are taken from a study of blood T cell dynamics during melanoma immunotherapy. For the study at large: First-line therapy was either pembrolizumab or nivolumab with ipilimumab for metastatic melanoma.

Germline CDR1 and CDR2: SGHRS and YFSETQ. Losses at the gene ends were 2 bases for V and 2 bases for J; bases not matched to a gene: 12. The CDR3 contains 20 residues. The sequence was obtained from a human donor with melanoma. The material was blood, obtained from a patient treated with checkpoint blockade. The chain couples TRBV5-1 to TRBJ2-1; 14 nucleotides align to TRBD2. CDR3 protein: CASSFLRRTSGGPPYNEQFF. Written as DNA, the CDR3 is TGCGCCAGCAGCTTCCTACGTAGGACTAGCGGGGGGCCACCCTACAATGAGCAGTTCTTC.